The present entry profiles one T cell receptor beta chain with its context. The target antigen is unknown. This sample is part of a study of response to subunit inactivated influenza vaccine. Study outcomes and limitations: Few additional T cells are recruited per seasonal influenza vaccination, authors suggested.

Deletions cut 1 base from V and 1 base from J, with 10 bases between. This CDR3 spans 15 amino acids. TCRdb fed the RT-PCR reads into MiXCR, producing one record per CDR3 protein. Among about 830,000 distinct CDR3 sequences, less than 20% were seen once, and the ten largest hold 11%. Source: PBMCs from blood, taken roughly 5 days after vaccination. The V and J genes are TRBV12-3 or TRBV12-4 and TRBJ1-1; TRBD1 is a possible D gene (5 bases). The TCR comes from a man in his fifties or sixties who received an inactivated influenza vaccine. Here the CDR3 reads CASSLGQLPNTEAFF. The CDR3 DNA follows: TGTGCCAGCAGTTTAGGACAGCTACCGAACACTGAAGCTTTCTTT.